This TCR beta chain originates from a study of T-cell reconstitution after alpha-beta-depleted transplantation in children. The CDR3 runs 16 residues. A word on this clonotype: What it binds is not known.

Notes on the study in general: Elevated TCRbeta diversity at day 60 was traced, in some patients, to surviving recipient T cells and thymic progenitors. Several hundred expanded graft clones reportedly were the source of alpha-beta T cells about two months after transplant. T-cell numbers and diversity one year post-transplant derived largely from freshly generated T cells.

As it was prepared, the TCRbeta library received unique molecular identifiers. A single record per CDR3 protein comes from TCRdb applying MiXCR to the PCR reads. Altogether about 420,000 distinct CDR3 sequences are present, around 15% being singletons, with the ten largest covering about 32%. The sequence derives from a boy in the first two years of life who had a stem cell transplant for Wiskott-Aldrich syndrome, so the T cells may come from the graft donor. Sequences were derived from PBMCs, mostly from graft donor cells, sampled 360 days after TCRalphabeta/CD19-depleted stem cell transplant. The chain couples TRBV21-1 to TRBJ2-1; the D call TRBD2 from the table was never checked on the DNA. TRBV21-1 is shown as a pseudogene. In nucleotides, the CDR3 is TGTGCCAGCAGCGAAGCAGGCCCTTGCTCCTACAATGAGCAGTTCTTC. This gives the protein CASSEAGPCSYNEQFF.